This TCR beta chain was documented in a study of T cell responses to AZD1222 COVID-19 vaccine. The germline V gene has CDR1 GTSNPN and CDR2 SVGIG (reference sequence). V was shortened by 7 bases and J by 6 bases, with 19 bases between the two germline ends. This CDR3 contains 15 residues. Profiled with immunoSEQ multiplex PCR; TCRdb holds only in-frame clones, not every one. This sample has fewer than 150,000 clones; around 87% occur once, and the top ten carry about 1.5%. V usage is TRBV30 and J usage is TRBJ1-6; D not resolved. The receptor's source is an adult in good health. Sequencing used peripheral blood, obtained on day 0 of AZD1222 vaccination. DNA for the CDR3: TGTGCCTCTAAAAAGGCAGGCCTCGGTAATTCACCCCTCCACTTT. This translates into CASKKAGLGNSPLHF.